This entry lists 29 T cell receptor beta chains sequenced from one sample in a study of blood T cell repertoires in COVID-19. The protocol was immunoSEQ multiplex PCR, while the TCRdb copy is restricted to in-frame clones and leaves out a portion. The sample has around 70,000 clones, approximately 79% seen once. Sequenced: peripheral blood. The receptors originated from a woman aged 50 to 60 with acute or convalescent COVID-19.

The J gene is TRBJ2-7, the V gene TRBV7-9, with 11 bases identical to TRBD2. V lost 5 bases to trimming and J lost 6 bases; unmatched junction nucleotides: 12. CDR1 is SEHNR and CDR2 is FQNEAQ in the germline V gene (reference sequence). The CDR3 length is 16 residues. In DNA, the CDR3 is TGTGCCAGCAGCCCCGGGACTAGCGGACCGGGGGGCGAGCAGTACTTC. It codes for CASSPGTSGPGGEQYF.

The chain has TRBV7-6 and TRBJ2-7; TRBD1 might be the D (6 bases). The CDR3 runs to 14 residues. Trimming took off 7 bases at V and 3 bases at J, with 16 bases between the two ends. Germline lookup yields CDR1 SGHVS and CDR2 FNYEAQ. As DNA, the CDR3 is TGTGCCAGCACCCCCTCCACAGGGAGCTACGAGCAGTACTTC. It yields the protein CASTPSTGSYEQYF.

V usage is TRBV11-2 and J usage is TRBJ2-2; 14 bases map to TRBD2. Germline CDR1 reads SGHAT; CDR2 reads FQNNGV. The CDR3 is 18 residues long. V lost 1 base to trimming and J lost 6 bases; unmatched junction nucleotides: 7. This CDR3 is CASSLVVGTSGSSGELFF. In DNA form, the CDR3 reads TGTGCCAGCAGCTTAGTTGTTGGGACTAGCGGGAGTTCCGGGGAGCTGTTTTTT.

The chain joins TRBV30 to TRBJ2-3; 10 bases are a match to TRBD2. The CDR3 is 16 residues long. Losses at the gene ends were 0 bases for V and 2 bases for J; bases not matched to a gene: 5. Germline V CDR1 and CDR2: GTSNPN, SVGIG (reference sequence). CDR3 protein: CAWSVISGGFTDTQYF. The CDR3 DNA sequence: TGTGCCTGGAGTGTGATTAGCGGGGGGTTCACAGATACGCAGTATTTT.

This clone was detected many times. This chain uses TRBV14 with TRBJ1-3, with TRBD1 identical over 8 bases. Germline trimming cut 2 bases from V and 6 bases from J; bases unmatched to any gene: 6. The CDR3 sequence is 15 residues long. The germline CDR1 and CDR2 sequences are SGHDN and FVKESK. CDR3 protein: CASSQLGQAKNTIYF. The CDR3 DNA reads TGTGCCAGCAGCCAACTGGGACAGGCAAAAAACACCATATATTTT.

The J gene is TRBJ1-1, the V gene TRBV28; 10 bases align to TRBD1. J was trimmed by 9 bases and V by 7 bases; bases with no gene match: 11. The CDR3 spans 14 residues. The germline V gene encodes CDR1 MDHEN and CDR2 SYDVKM. CDR3 protein: CASKMGDRGPQAFF. The CDR3 region has the DNA TGTGCCAGCAAAATGGGTGACAGGGGGCCCCAAGCTTTCTTT.

The J gene is TRBJ1-5, the V gene TRBV2; no firm D call. The CDR3 contains 15 residues. V lost 8 bases and J lost 2, with 16 bases in between. Germline CDR1 and CDR2: SNHLY and FYNNEI. This CDR3 reads CASAKAGEGNQPQHF. The CDR3 coding sequence is TGTGCCAGCGCCAAAGCGGGAGAGGGCAATCAGCCCCAGCATTTT.

About this clone itself: Other DNA sequences within the sample encode an identical CDR3. The genes are TRBV23-1 and TRBJ2-5; TRBD2 agrees at 13 bases. TRBV23-1 is classed as an ORF, of uncertain function. V was clipped by 0 bases and J by 5 bases; unmatched bases: 12. The CDR3 consists of 19 residues. CDR3 in amino acids: CASSQSTLAGGAGRETQYF. For the CDR3, the DNA is TGCGCCAGCAGTCAATCTACACTAGCGGGGGGGGCGGGGAGGGAGACCCAGTACTTC.

The genes are TRBV4-2 and TRBJ2-5; 7 nucleotides line up with TRBD2. The junction had 7 bases not matched to a gene; V was cut back by 1 base and J by 2 bases. CDR1 is LGHNA and CDR2 is YNFKEQ in the germline V gene. CDR3 size: 16 residues. The CDR3 protein is CASSQGRLAVQETQYF. The CDR3 DNA reads as TGTGCCAGCAGCCAAGGACGCCTAGCGGTTCAAGAGACCCAGTACTTC.

The chain combines TRBV10-3 with TRBJ2-7, with 10 positions matching TRBD2. This CDR3 has 14 residues. The ends lost 10 bases at V and 5 bases at J; junction bases unmatched: 11. Germline CDR1 reads ENHRY; CDR2 reads SYGVKD. This CDR3 is CASGASGSLNEQYF. CDR3 coding DNA: TGTGCCAGCGGGGCTAGCGGGAGTTTAAACGAGCAGTACTTC.

This clone was seen a few times. The gene calls are TRBV2 and TRBJ1-6, with D unresolved. The CDR3 is 16 amino acids. V was pared by 3 bases and J by 0 bases, with 9 bases between. Germline CDR1 reads SNHLY; CDR2 reads FYNNEI. The CDR3 spells CASSDGGYSYNSPLHF. The CDR3 region has the DNA TGTGCCAGCAGTGACGGCGGATACTCCTATAATTCACCCCTCCACTTT. Variable domain in full (rest from reference TRBV2 and TRBJ1-6): EPEVTQTPSHQVTQMGQEVILRCVPISNHLYFYWYRQILGQKVEFLVSFYNNEISEKSEIFDDQFSVERPDGSNFTLKIRSTKLEDSAMYFCASSDGGYSYNSPLHFGNGTRLTVT.

This clone was seen a handful of times. This chain connects TRBV20-1 to TRBJ2-7; weak D call: TRBD2 (6 bases). Trimming took 3 bases from V and 4 from J, leaving 10 bases between them. The germline CDR1 and CDR2 sequences are DFQATT and SNEGSKA (reference sequence). This CDR3 is built from 12 residues. CDR3 amino acids: CSASPGVYEQYF. Written as DNA, the CDR3 is TGCAGTGCTAGTCCGGGAGTGTACGAGCAGTACTTC.

The V call is TRBV5-5, the J call TRBJ2-1; D is uncertain. V was clipped by 5 bases and J by 5 bases, with 17 bases between them. The germline V gene encodes CDR1 SGHKS and CDR2 YYEKEE (reference sequence). CDR3 length: 15 residues. CDR3 sequence (DNA): TGTGCCAGCAGGCCAAACTACCATCCTGACAATGAGCAGTTCTTC. It translates to CASRPNYHPDNEQFF.

V and J are TRBV2 and TRBJ1-1, with unresolved D. The CDR3 has 14 amino acids. Per the germline V gene, CDR1 is SNHLY and CDR2 is FYNNEI. V lost 2 bases and J lost 5, with 12 bases in between. This CDR3 is CASSESPRSTEAFF. Here the CDR3 DNA reads TGTGCCAGCAGTGAATCACCCAGGTCAACTGAAGCTTTCTTT. Drawing the rest from reference TRBV2 and TRBJ1-1, the complete variable domain is EPEVTQTPSHQVTQMGQEVILRCVPISNHLYFYWYRQILGQKVEFLVSFYNNEISEKSEIFDDQFSVERPDGSNFTLKIRSTKLEDSAMYFCASSESPRSTEAFFGQGTRLTVV.

The rearrangement links TRBV15 to TRBJ2-5, with D uncertain. V lost 1 base to trimming and J lost 2 bases, with 5 bases between them. CDR1 LNHNV and CDR2 YYDKDF come from the germline V gene (reference sequence). The CDR3 contains 13 residues. The CDR3 DNA sequence: TGTGCCACCAGCAGAGGCCTACAAGAGACCCAGTACTTC. It encodes CATSRGLQETQYF. The full variable domain, completed using reference TRBV15 and TRBJ2-5, is DAMVIQNPRYQVTQFGKPVTLSCSQTLNHNVMYWYQQKSSQAPKLLFHYYDKDFNNEADTPDNFQSRRPNTSFCFLDIRSPGLGDTAMYLCATSRGLQETQYFGPGTRLLVL.

The V call is TRBV2, the J call TRBJ1-4; maybe TRBD1 (5 bases). The CDR3 spans 14 residues. The V end lost 6 bases, the J end lost 2 bases, and 10 bases lay between the germline ends. Germline V gives CDR1 SNHLY, CDR2 FYNNEI. The CDR3 is CASRPGLTNEKLFF. CDR3 DNA sequence: TGTGCCAGCAGACCGGGACTTACTAATGAAAAACTGTTTTTT.

This rearrangement joins TRBV6-2 or TRBV6-3 to TRBJ2-7; 9 bases map to TRBD2. Germline V gene sequence: CDR1 MNHEY, CDR2 SVGEGT. V shed 6 bases and J 4 bases; nucleotides not matched to a gene: 13. This CDR3 is built from 16 residues. This CDR3 reads CASSKSLSGRLYEQYF. CDR3 in DNA: TGTGCCAGCAGCAAGAGTTTGAGCGGGAGGTTATACGAGCAGTACTTC.

The chain is built from TRBV30 and TRBJ1-2; D uncertain. Trimming took off 0 bases at V and 4 bases at J, with 15 bases between the two ends. Germline-derived CDR1 and CDR2 are GTSNPN and SVGIG (reference sequence). This CDR3 has 15 amino acids. The CDR3 is CAWSVGRAALYGYTF. The CDR3, as DNA: TGTGCCTGGAGTGTCGGGAGGGCCGCACTCTATGGCTACACCTTC.

Written as DNA, the CDR3 is TGTGCCAGCAGCTTGGGCCGACTAGCGGGAGTTGGTGAGACCCAGTACTTC. Protein: CASSLGRLAGVGETQYF. This rearrangement joins TRBV5-8 to TRBJ2-5; 12 bases are a match to TRBD2. CDR3 length equals 17 residues. The V and J ends lost 0 bases and 5 bases, in that order; junction bases with no gene match: 8. Germline V gene lookup returns CDR1 SGHTS and CDR2 YDEGEE.

V is TRBV6-5 and J is TRBJ1-1; D might be TRBD1 (5 bases). V lost 6 bases to trimming and J lost 8 bases, with 16 bases between them. The germline V gene has CDR1 MNHEY and CDR2 SVGAGI. CDR3 length: 13 amino acids. CDR3 coding DNA: TGTGCCAGCAGCCCCTTGGACACCCTGGAAGCTTTCTTT. Amino acid sequence: CASSPLDTLEAFF.

The V gene is TRBV28, the J gene TRBJ2-3; no clear D gene. The CDR3 is 16 amino acids. V gave up 7 bases and J gave up 0 bases, with 17 bases separating them. CDR1 is MDHEN, CDR2 SYDVKM, per germline. The CDR3 coding sequence is TGTGCCAGCATCCAAGGAGAGGCGTTTAGCACAGATACGCAGTATTTT. It translates to CASIQGEAFSTDTQYF. Complete variable domain (other parts from reference TRBV28 and TRBJ2-3): DVKVTQSSRYLVKRTGEKVFLECVQDMDHENMFWYRQDPGLGLRLIYFSYDVKMKEKGDIPEGYSVSREKKERFSLILESASTNQTSMYLCASIQGEAFSTDTQYFGPGTRLTVL.

V and J are TRBV11-2 and TRBJ1-6; D remains ambiguous. The germline V and J ends were trimmed by 0 bases and 9 bases, with 6 bases remaining between them. CDR3 length: 13 residues. Germline CDR1 reads SGHAT; CDR2 reads FQNNGV. In DNA, the CDR3 is TGTGCCAGCAGCTTAGAACGGTCTTCACCCCTCCACTTT. This translates into CASSLERSSPLHF.

This sequence joins TRBV6-6 and TRBJ1-2; D is perhaps TRBD1 (5 bases). Germline assignment: CDR1 MNHNY and CDR2 SVGAGI (reference sequence). The CDR3 is 12 amino acids. Trimming took 0 bases from V and 9 from J, leaving 8 bases between them. The CDR3 protein is CASSYSQGSYTF. The CDR3, as DNA: TGTGCCAGCAGTTACTCGCAGGGTAGCTACACCTTC.

This clone has more than one count but fewer than ten. The gene calls are TRBV3-1 (or the pseudogene TRBV3-2) and TRBJ2-7; 10 nucleotides agree with TRBD1. The V and J ends lost 4 bases and 1 base, in that order; junction bases with no gene match: 1. Germline V gene data show CDR1 as LGHDT and CDR2 as YNNKEL (reference sequence). There are 14 residues in the CDR3. The CDR3 DNA reads TGTGCCAGCAGCCCGGGACAGGGGTCCTACGAGCAGTACTTC. Protein product: CASSPGQGSYEQYF.

The V and J genes are TRBV15 and TRBJ1-2, with 7 bases aligning to TRBD1. The CDR3 sequence is 15 residues long. Losses at the gene ends were 4 bases for V and 7 bases for J; bases not matched to a gene: 12. Germline V gene sequence: CDR1 LNHNV, CDR2 YYDKDF (reference sequence). The CDR3 spells CATSIAAGGTGGYTF. The CDR3 DNA is TGTGCCACCAGCATCGCTGCAGGGGGGACGGGTGGCTACACCTTC.

The chain joins TRBV11-2 to TRBJ1-1; D possibly corresponds to TRBD1 (6 bases). Germline assignment: CDR1 SGHAT and CDR2 FQNNGV. V was cut by 5 bases and J by 7 bases, with 23 bases left in between. The CDR3 has 16 residues. CDR3 bases: TGTGCCAGCAGCCTAACAGGGCTAACTAAATCGCTTGAAGCTTTCTTT. This codes for CASSLTGLTKSLEAFF.

The chain links TRBV6-5 to TRBJ1-1; D perhaps matches TRBD1 (5 bases). The CDR3 runs to 14 residues. Deletions cut 6 bases from V and 0 bases from J, with 11 bases between. Looked up from germline, CDR1 is MNHEY and CDR2 is SVGAGI. For the CDR3, the DNA is TGTGCCAGCAGGCAGACAGAACTGAACACTGAAGCTTTCTTT. Protein product: CASRQTELNTEAFF.

J is TRBJ1-2 and V is TRBV5-4; 7 bases agree with TRBD1. CDR1 is SGHNT, CDR2 YYREEE, per germline (reference sequence). This CDR3 contains 15 residues. Germline trimming cut 3 bases from V and 4 bases from J; bases unmatched to any gene: 9. Here the CDR3 reads CASSSRQGLLYGYTF. The CDR3 DNA is TGTGCCAGCAGCTCAAGACAGGGTTTGCTCTATGGCTACACCTTC.

This clone came up a few times. This chain connects TRBV7-9 to TRBJ2-7, with D tentatively TRBD1 (6 bases). The V gene's germline CDR1 is SEHNR and CDR2 FQNEAQ (reference sequence). Trimming removed 5 bases at V and 2 bases at J, with 16 bases between. The CDR3 extends over 15 amino acids. The CDR3 bases are TGTGCCAGCAGCCGCCGGGACACTCGGACCTACGAGCAGTACTTC. This translates into CASSRRDTRTYEQYF.